This T cell receptor (beta chain) was captured by sequencing in a study of OX40 agonist ivuxolimab in advanced cancers. About the research overall: Patients were given ivuxolimab, an antibody that agonizes OX40 (CD134). Partial responses occurred in Three dose-escalation patients, one with hepatocellular carcinoma and two with cutaneous melanoma.

Assay used: immunoSEQ multiplex PCR; TCRdb lists only in-frame clones, some missing. This table has 9,500 to 13,000 clones, about 82% appearing once. On this clone itself: A junction boundary mismatches the germline segment, possibly from a read error.

This material consisted of CD4+ or CD8+ T cells sorted from blood, taken in a trial of the OX40 agonist ivuxolimab. This sequence originates from an adult with an advanced solid tumor such as melanoma, head and neck, liver or kidney cancer.

CDR3 nucleotide sequence: TGTGCCAGCAGCTTATCAGGGGCGGGAGCCTATCCCCAGTACTTC. It is translated as CASSLSGAGAYPQYF. The V gene is TRBV27, the J gene TRBJ2-5, with a possible D match to TRBD2 (7 bases). There are 15 residues in the CDR3. CDR1 is MNHEY, CDR2 SMNVEV, per germline (reference sequence).